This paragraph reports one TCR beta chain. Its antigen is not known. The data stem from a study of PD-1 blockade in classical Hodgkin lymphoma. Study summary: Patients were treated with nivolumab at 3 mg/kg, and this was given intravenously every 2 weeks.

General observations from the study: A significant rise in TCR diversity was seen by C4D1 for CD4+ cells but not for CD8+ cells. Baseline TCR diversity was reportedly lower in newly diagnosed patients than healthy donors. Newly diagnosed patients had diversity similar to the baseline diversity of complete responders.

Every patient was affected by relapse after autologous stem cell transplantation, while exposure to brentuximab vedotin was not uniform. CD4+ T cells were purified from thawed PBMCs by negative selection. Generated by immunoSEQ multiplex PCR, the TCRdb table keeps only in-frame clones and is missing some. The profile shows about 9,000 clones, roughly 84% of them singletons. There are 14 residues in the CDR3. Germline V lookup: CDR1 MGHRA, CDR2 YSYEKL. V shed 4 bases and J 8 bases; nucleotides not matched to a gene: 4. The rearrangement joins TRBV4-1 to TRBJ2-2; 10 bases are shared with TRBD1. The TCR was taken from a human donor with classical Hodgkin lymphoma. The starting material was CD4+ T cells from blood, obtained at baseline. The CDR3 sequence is CASSRDRGPGELFF. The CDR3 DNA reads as TGCGCCAGCAGCCGAGACAGGGGGCCTGGGGAGCTGTTTTTT.